This entry features one T cell receptor beta chain sequence. Its antigen is as yet unknown. This record belongs to a study of T cells in localized non-small cell lung cancer. The method was immunoSEQ multiplex PCR; TCRdb's version includes in-frame clones alone and lacks a portion of them. The profile shows some 37,000 clones, roughly 88% of them singletons. General study findings and limits: Compared with tumor, uninvolved adjacent lung displayed greater T cell clonality, ranking highest overall. Median around 60 top-100 tumor clones were shared with paired adjacent lung.

The junction had 5 bases not matched to a gene; V was cut back by 6 bases and J by 10 bases. Per germline, CDR1 SQVTM and CDR2 ANQGSEA. This CDR3 comprises 13 residues. This receptor was identified in a woman aged 35-75 years with stage I lung adenocarcinoma. Sample: peripheral blood, taken before any cancer treatment. The genes are TRBV29-1 and TRBJ2-1; 14 nucleotides agree with TRBD2. The CDR3 region is CSVGTSGGGEQFF. CDR3 DNA sequence: TGCAGCGTGGGGACTAGCGGGGGTGGGGAGCAGTTCTTC.